This T cell receptor beta chain was identified during a study of T cells after yellow fever vaccination. This clonotype was picked up a small number of times. What it recognizes is unknown. The V gene lost 1 base and the J gene lost 6 bases, with 11 bases spanning the gap. The CDR3 consists of 13 residues. The V gene's germline CDR1 is DFQATT and CDR2 SNEGSKA (reference sequence). Whole-study findings and limits: Post-booster repertoires again held most primary-vaccination clones (roughly 96% CD4, 88% CD8). A small share of clonotypes appeared in both CD4 and CD8 compartments.

TCRdb reprocessed the 5' RACE reads with MiXCR, giving one entry per CDR3 protein. The sample has hundreds of thousands of distinct CDR3 sequences; approximately 6% are singletons. The input for sequencing was PBMCs, taken 5 days after the yellow fever booster vaccination. This chain uses TRBV20-1 with TRBJ2-3; D not resolved. The sequence was obtained from a man between 25 and 39 years old who received the YFV17D yellow fever vaccine. CDR3 region: CSARGAVGDTQYF. The DNA for the CDR3 is TGCAGTGCTAGAGGGGCCGTGGGGGATACGCAGTATTTT.